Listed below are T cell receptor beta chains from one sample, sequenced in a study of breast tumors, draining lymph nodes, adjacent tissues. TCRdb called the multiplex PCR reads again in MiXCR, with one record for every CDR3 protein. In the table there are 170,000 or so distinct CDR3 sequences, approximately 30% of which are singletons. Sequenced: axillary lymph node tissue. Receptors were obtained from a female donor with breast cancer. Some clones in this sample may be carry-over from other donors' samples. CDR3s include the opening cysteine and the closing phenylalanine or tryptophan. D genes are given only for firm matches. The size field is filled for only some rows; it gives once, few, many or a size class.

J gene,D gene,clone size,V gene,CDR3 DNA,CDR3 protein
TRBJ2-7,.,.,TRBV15,TGCGCCACCAGCAGAGAAGGGGCCTACGAGCAGTACTTC,CATSREGAYEQYF
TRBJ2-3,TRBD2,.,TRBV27,TGTGCCAGCAGTCTTCGAGCGGGGGTAGGAACAGATACGCAGTATTTT,CASSLRAGVGTDTQYF
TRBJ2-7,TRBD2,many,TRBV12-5,TGTGCTAGTGGTTTGGCAGTAAGAGCGGGAGTCGGCTTCGAGCAGTACTTC,CASGLAVRAGVGFEQYF
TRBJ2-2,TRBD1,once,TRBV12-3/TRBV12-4,TGTGCCAGCAGTTGGCAGGGGGCGCAGCTCGGGGAGCTGTTTTTT,CASSWQGAQLGELFF
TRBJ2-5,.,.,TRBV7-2,TGTGCCAGCAGCTCCATGGGGGGACGAAGAGGGACCCAGTACTTC,CASSSMGGRRGTQYF
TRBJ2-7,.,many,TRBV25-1,TGTGCCAGCGGGGAGCCTAGCGAGCAGTACTTC,CASGEPSEQYF
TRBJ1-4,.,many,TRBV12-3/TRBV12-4,TGTGCCAGCAGTGGCCTATACTCTAACGAAAAACTGTTTTTT,CASSGLYSNEKLFF
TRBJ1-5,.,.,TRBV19,TGTGCCAGTAGGCCCACCTCGATGGGAGTAAATCAGCCCCAGCATTTT,CASRPTSMGVNQPQHF
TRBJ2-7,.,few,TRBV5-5,TGTGCCAGCAGCCTATTGACTACTACGGGTAGGCCCTACGAGCAGTACTTC,CASSLLTTTGRPYEQYF
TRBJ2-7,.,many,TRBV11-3,TGTGCCAGCAGCCATGACAGAGACGAGCAGTACTTC,CASSHDRDEQYF
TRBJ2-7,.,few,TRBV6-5,TGTGCCAGCAGTTACTCAGACACCTACGAGCAGTACTTC,CASSYSDTYEQYF
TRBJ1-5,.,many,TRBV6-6,TGTGCCAGCAGTTACAGTCAGGGCGATCAGCCCCAGCATTTT,CASSYSQGDQPQHF
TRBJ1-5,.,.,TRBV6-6,TGTGCCAGCAGTCAAGAGCCTGGGGGATTAAAGAGCAATCAGCCCCAGCATTTT,CASSQEPGGLKSNQPQHF
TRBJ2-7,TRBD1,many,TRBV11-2,TGTGCCAGCACCCCCCATGAGGGGACAGGGGAACTGTACGAGCAGTACTTC,CASTPHEGTGELYEQYF
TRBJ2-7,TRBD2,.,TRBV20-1,TGCAGTGCCAGACTAGCGGGATCCTTTAATGAGCAGTGCTTC,CSARLAGSFNEQCF
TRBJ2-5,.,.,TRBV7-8,TGTGCCAGCAGCTTCTCCCGCAGTCCATACAGTGACCTACAAGAGACCCAGTACTTC,CASSFSRSPYSDLQETQYF
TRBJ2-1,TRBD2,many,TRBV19,TGTGCCAGTAGTAGTAGCGGGAGGGCCGGTGAGCAGTTCTTC,CASSSSGRAGEQFF